The rows below give T cell receptor beta chains drawn from one sample of a study of shared clonotypes between healthy human individuals. TCRdb keeps only in-frame clones here, not all; method: immunoSEQ multiplex PCR. This sample has fewer than 400,000 clones, with around 72% found just once. Material: memory CD4+ T cells sorted from blood. Receptors originate from a man aged 25 to 40 in good health. Both conserved end residues are part of each CDR3. Fields, in order: J gene, clone size, D gene, V gene, CDR3 DNA, CDR3 protein. D genes are given only for firm matches. The size field is filled for only some rows; it gives once, few, many or a size class.

TRBJ2-1,-,-,TRBV7-8,TGTGCCAGCAGCCCCCGGTTACTCCCAGCCTACAATGAGCAGTTCTTC,CASSPRLLPAYNEQFF
TRBJ2-1,-,-,TRBV15,TGTGCCACCAGCAGGGGGCTTACTCGGCTCTACAATGAGCAGTTCTTC,CATSRGLTRLYNEQFF
TRBJ2-1,once,-,TRBV30,TGTGCCTGGAGCCTCCCCGGGCTTAGCTCCTACAATGAGCAGTTCTTC,CAWSLPGLSSYNEQFF
TRBJ2-3,-,-,TRBV2,TGTGCCAGCAGTGAAGCGCTTCCGGGAATCACAGATACGCAGTATTTT,CASSEALPGITDTQYF
TRBJ2-3,-,-,TRBV2,TGTGCCAGCAGGGGAAGCTATACGCAGTATTTT,CASRGSYTQYF
TRBJ2-5,-,-,TRBV21-1,TGTGCCAGCAGCAAAACTAAGAGTGGGGGGACAGGCGGTACAGAGACCCAGTACTTC,CASSKTKSGGTGGTETQYF
TRBJ2-7,many,-,TRBV7-2,TGTGCCAGCAGCCGTACTACCTACGAGCAGTACTTC,CASSRTTYEQYF
TRBJ2-1,few,-,TRBV9,TGTGCCAGCAGCCAGATGCCGGGACTCGGACATGAGCAGTTCTTC,CASSQMPGLGHEQFF
TRBJ2-6,once,-,TRBV27,TGTGCCAGCAGTTTAGAGTGGGGGGCTGGGGCCAACGTCCTGACTTTC,CASSLEWGAGANVLTF
TRBJ2-7,many,-,TRBV6-5,TGTGCCAGCACCCTGGGGGGGACAGGTCCCTACGAGCAGTACTTC,CASTLGGTGPYEQYF
TRBJ2-7,-,-,TRBV18,TGTGCCAGCTCACCCGGCTACGAGCAGTACTTC,CASSPGYEQYF
TRBJ1-4,once,-,TRBV5-4,TGTGCCAGCAGCTTGGATGGGTCGGGTAATGAAAAACTGTTTTTT,CASSLDGSGNEKLFF
TRBJ2-5,-,TRBD2,TRBV10-1,TGCGCCAGCAGTGAGTCCGGGTCCGGGACTAGCGGGACCAGGACCCAGTACTTC,CASSESGSGTSGTRTQYF
TRBJ2-7,-,-,TRBV7-2,TGTGCCAGCAGTAGTACCTACGAGCAGTACTTC,CASSSTYEQYF
TRBJ2-4,once,-,TRBV15,TGTGCCACCAGCAGAGATCAAGGATACATTCAGTACTTC,CATSRDQGYIQYF
TRBJ2-3,once,TRBD1,TRBV27,TGTGCCAGCAAACGGACAGGGGGGGCGCATACGCAGTATTTT,CASKRTGGAHTQYF
TRBJ2-3,few,-,TRBV18,TGTGCCAGCTCACCGAGCCTCACAGATACGCAGTATTTT,CASSPSLTDTQYF
TRBJ2-5,few,-,TRBV19,TGTGCCAGTACCGCTGGGGGGGCGGAGACCCAGTACTTC,CASTAGGAETQYF
TRBJ2-4,-,-,TRBV19,TGTGCCAGTAGTATGCGAGCCAGACAGGGAGGCTTTAACATTCAGTACTTC,CASSMRARQGGFNIQYF
TRBJ1-4,-,-,TRBV2,TGTGCCAGCAGCAGGGGCCCAACTAATGAAAAACTGTTTTTT,CASSRGPTNEKLFF
TRBJ2-1,-,-,TRBV11-2,TGTGCCAGCAGCTTAGTGCTCCTCTACAATGAGCAGTTCTTC,CASSLVLLYNEQFF
TRBJ2-7,-,TRBD2,TRBV2,TGTGCCAGCAGCGACCCGGGACTAAGTGATGGCTACGAGCAGTACTTC,CASSDPGLSDGYEQYF
TRBJ1-5,many,-,TRBV18,TGTGCCAGCTCATCCAACATAGGCAATCAGCCCCAGCATTTT,CASSSNIGNQPQHF
TRBJ1-5,-,TRBD1,TRBV5-5,TGTGCCAGCAGCCAGACCGGACAGGACCATCAGCCCCAGCATTTT,CASSQTGQDHQPQHF
TRBJ1-4,-,-,TRBV28,TGTGCCAGCAGTTTCCCCGGACAACGAGATTCAACTAATGAAAAACTGTTTTTT,CASSFPGQRDSTNEKLFF
TRBJ2-7,-,TRBD2,TRBV5-1,TGCGCCAGCAGCTTGGATAGGGAGGGCGAGCAGTACTTC,CASSLDREGEQYF
TRBJ2-1,-,-,TRBV15,TGTGCCACCAGCAGAGATCGCATGGGTGAGCAGTTCTTC,CATSRDRMGEQFF
TRBJ2-7,-,TRBD1,TRBV4-1,TGCGCCAGCAGCCAAGAGGTAGAGGGGGCCGAGCAGTACTTC,CASSQEVEGAEQYF
TRBJ2-5,-,TRBD2,TRBV5-1,TGCGCCAGCAGCTTGGCCATTAGAGCGGGAGTCGGGGAGACCCAGTACTTC,CASSLAIRAGVGETQYF
TRBJ2-7,-,-,TRBV6-1,TGTGCCAGCAGTGAATCGAGGGGCTCCTACGAGCAGTACTTC,CASSESRGSYEQYF
TRBJ1-2,-,TRBD1,TRBV7-6,TGTGCCAGCAGCTTAGAGGCAACAGGGGAGAGTGGCTACACCTTC,CASSLEATGESGYTF
TRBJ2-1,few,TRBD2,TRBV4-3,TGCGCCAGCAGCCAAGATGTAACTAGCGGGAGTGGGTCCAATGAGCAGTTCTTC,CASSQDVTSGSGSNEQFF
TRBJ2-7,-,-,TRBV19,TGTGCCAGTAGTCTAGGGGGACTCCAGGCCTACGAGCAGTACTTC,CASSLGGLQAYEQYF
TRBJ2-2,-,-,TRBV4-1,TGCGCCAGCAGCCAGGGGACTTTGAACACCGGGGAGCTGTTTTTT,CASSQGTLNTGELFF
TRBJ2-1,-,TRBD2,TRBV2,TGTGCCAGCACAGCGGGAGAAGCCTACAATGAGCAGTTCTTC,CASTAGEAYNEQFF
TRBJ2-7,-,-,TRBV5-1,TGCGCCAGCAGCTCTTACAGTACCTACGAGCAGTACTTC,CASSSYSTYEQYF
TRBJ1-2,-,TRBD1,TRBV7-9,TGTGCCAGCAGCTTCGGGACAGCCTATGCACGCTACACCTTC,CASSFGTAYARYTF
TRBJ2-5,-,-,TRBV18,TGTGCCAGCTCTCCACGGGGGAAGGTAGAGACCCAGTACTTC,CASSPRGKVETQYF
TRBJ2-1,few,-,TRBV11-2,TGTGCCAGCAGCTTAGTTGGACTAGGGGGTAAAATTGAGCAGTTCTTC,CASSLVGLGGKIEQFF